Following are 8 T cell receptor beta chains from one sample sequenced in a study of T-cell reconstitution after alpha-beta-depleted transplantation in children. Molecular barcoding with unique molecular identifiers was used for the TCRbeta library. Using its own MiXCR run on the PCR reads, TCRdb lists one record per CDR3 protein. Seen here are 450,000 to 600,000 distinct CDR3 sequences, less than 35% observed once, and the top ten hold around 2.5%. The sequences come from PBMCs from the stem cell graft donor, collected from the stem cell graft. The receptors derive from a human donor who donated a stem cell graft to a child with aplastic anemia.

This clonotype was seen a handful of times. This chain uses TRBV7-2 with TRBJ1-5, with D possibly matching TRBD1 (6 bases). V lost 1 base to trimming and J lost 3 bases, with 10 bases between them. CDR1 SGHTA and CDR2 FQGNSA come from the germline V gene. The CDR3 extends over 15 amino acids. Here the CDR3 DNA reads TGTGCCAGCAGCTTAGAGGGGACATTCAATCAGCCCCAGCATTTT. Protein product: CASSLEGTFNQPQHF.

The genes are TRBV6-5 and TRBJ2-7; tentatively, D is TRBD2 (6 bases). V dropped 6 bases and J dropped 7 bases, with 19 bases sitting between them. CDR3 length: 14 amino acids. Germline V gene data show CDR1 as MNHEY and CDR2 as SVGAGI. The CDR3 here is CASSSGPGGWEQYV. CDR3 DNA: TGTGCCAGCAGCTCCGGACCCGGAGGGTGGGAGCAGTACGTC.

This clonotype was counted a single time. The rearrangement links TRBV29-1 to TRBJ2-5; perhaps TRBD1 as D (5 bases). Trimming stripped 5 bases from V and 7 bases from J, with 11 bases between. CDR1 and CDR2 (germline): SQVTM, ANQGSEA. The CDR3 covers 11 residues. The CDR3 sequence is CSVHQGGTQYF. As DNA, the CDR3 is TGCAGCGTTCATCAGGGTGGGACCCAGTACTTC.

The V and J genes are TRBV7-6 and TRBJ2-7; 9 nucleotides align to TRBD1. CDR3 length equals 14 residues. Germline CDR1 is SGHVS and CDR2 is FNYEAQ. V shed 4 bases and J 4 bases; nucleotides not matched to a gene: 5. The CDR3 DNA follows: TGTGCCAGCAGCTCACAGGGGGCCCTTTACGAGCAGTACTTC. Protein product: CASSSQGALYEQYF.

This clonotype was observed a few times. The DNA of the CDR3 is TGCAGTGCTAGTTCCCCGGGAGGATACAATGAGCAGTTCTTC. This encodes CSASSPGGYNEQFF. The V call is TRBV20-1, the J call TRBJ2-1; TRBD2 matches 7 bases. The germline V gene has CDR1 DFQATT and CDR2 SNEGSKA (reference sequence). The CDR3 is 14 residues long. V gave up 3 bases and J gave up 4 bases; unmatched junction bases: 6.

The V and J genes are TRBV10-3 and TRBJ2-3, with D tentatively TRBD2 (6 bases). Trimming removed 11 bases at V and 2 bases at J, with 14 bases between. Germline V gene sequence: CDR1 ENHRY, CDR2 SYGVKD. This CDR3 is built from 13 residues. This chain's CDR3 is CAVRDFLTDTQYF. The CDR3 nucleotides are TGTGCCGTCCGGGACTTTCTCACAGATACGCAGTATTTT.

This clonotype was seen a handful of times. The J gene is TRBJ1-1, the V gene TRBV20-1; D is unclear. This CDR3 contains 14 residues. V dropped 5 bases and J dropped 0 bases, with 13 bases sitting between them. Germline V gene lookup returns CDR1 DFQATT and CDR2 SNEGSKA (reference sequence). This CDR3 reads CSAPGWELNTEAFF. The CDR3 DNA sequence: TGCAGTGCTCCCGGGTGGGAGCTGAACACTGAAGCTTTCTTT.

The rearrangement links TRBV4-3 to TRBJ1-1; D is unclear. CDR3 length equals 15 residues. V lost 0 bases, J lost 1 base, and 9 bases lay in between. Germline values: CDR1 LGHNA, CDR2 YSLEER. The CDR3 DNA follows: TGCGCCAGCAGCCAAGATCTAGGCAAGAACACTGAAGCTTTCTTT. This sequence encodes CASSQDLGKNTEAFF.